This T cell receptor beta chain came from a study of T cells in Graves' hyperthyroidism and ophthalmopathy. This clonotype was detected only a few times. From germline, CDR1 is MGHRA and CDR2 YSYEKL. CDR3 size: 14 residues. The V end was cut by 3 bases, the J end by 8 bases, with 13 bases between. The TCR beta CDR3 regions underwent amplification using RNA transcripts as the source. An initial round of RT-PCR targeting the TCR CDR3 relied on the HTBI primer set. TCRdb processed the multiplex PCR reads anew with MiXCR; each CDR3 protein has one entry. The sample includes roughly 170,000 distinct CDR3 sequences, about 9% of them seen just once.

This sequence was found in a woman younger than 35 with Graves' hyperthyroidism that later progressed to Graves' ophthalmopathy. Specimen: blood. V gene TRBV4-1 combines with J gene TRBJ1-4, with D possibly TRBD1 on 5 matching bases. The CDR3: CASSQSDRQEKLFF. DNA of the CDR3: TGCGCCAGCAGCCAGTCCGACAGACAGGAAAAACTGTTTTTT.